The 26 T cell receptor beta chains below come from one sample, sequenced in a study of CD8 T cell repertoires and HIV-1 epitope variants. Only in-frame clones appear in the TCRdb table, and some are missing; sequencing was by immunoSEQ multiplex PCR. This table holds more than 85,000 clones, roughly 80% found once. Sequencing was performed on uncultured baseline CD8+ T cells from peripheral blood mononuclear cells (PBMCs). The source is a male donor with HIV.

This chain uses TRBV7-9 with TRBJ2-7; D perhaps matches TRBD1 (5 bases). The ends were cut back, 4 bases at V and 2 bases at J, with 12 bases in the middle. The CDR3 is made up of 14 amino acids. Germline V lookup: CDR1 SEHNR, CDR2 FQNEAQ (reference sequence). DNA for the CDR3: TGTGCCAGCAGCTCCAGGGTTGCCACCTACGAGCAGTACTTC. Protein: CASSSRVATYEQYF. Based on the CDR3 plus reference TRBV7-9 and TRBJ2-7, the full variable domain is DTGVSQNPRHKITKRGQNVTFRCDPISEHNRLYWYRQTLGQGPEFLTYFQNEAQLEKSRLLSDRFSAERPKGSFSTLEIQRTEQGDSAMYLCASSSRVATYEQYFGPGTRLTVT.

As to this clone: The germline gene is not matched at one end of the junction; a read error may be the cause. This chain joins TRBV7-8 and TRBJ2-5; D is possibly TRBD2 (6 bases). The germline CDR1 and CDR2 sequences are SGHVS and FQNEAQ. The CDR3 extends over 13 amino acids. The CDR3 DNA follows: TGTGCCAGCAGCTCATCCCCGGTGGGGAGGCCCGACTTC. Amino acid sequence: CASSSSPVGRPDF. Supplemented by reference TRBV7-8 and TRBJ2-5, the full variable domain reads GAGVSQSPRYKVAKRGQDVALRCDPISGHVSLFWYQQALGQGPEFLTYFQNEAQLDKSGLPSDRFFAERPEGSVSTLKIQRTQQEDSAVYLCASSSSPVGRPDFGPGTRLLVL.

The chain couples TRBV6-5 to TRBJ2-2, with D perhaps matching TRBD1 or TRBD2 (5 bases each). The V gene lost 6 bases and the J gene lost 5 bases, with 7 bases spanning the gap. The CDR3 extends over 12 amino acids. CDR1 and CDR2 (germline): MNHEY, SVGAGI. This CDR3 is CASSGTTGELFF. DNA of the CDR3: TGTGCCAGCAGCGGGACGACCGGGGAGCTGTTTTTT.

This clone was counted between two and nine times. The V and J genes are TRBV19 and TRBJ1-2; D is possibly TRBD1 (5 bases). The V and J ends lost 10 bases and 7 bases respectively, with 22 bases between them. CDR3 length: 14 residues. CDR1 is LNHDA and CDR2 is SQIVND in the germline V gene (reference sequence). The CDR3 loop is CATHSDSPLGGYTF. The DNA of the CDR3 is TGTGCCACTCATAGCGACAGTCCCCTCGGTGGCTACACCTTC.

The V gene is TRBV10-2, the J gene TRBJ2-1; 8 bases align to TRBD2. CDR3 size: 14 residues. The V gene's germline CDR1 is WSHSY and CDR2 SAAADI. V trimming: 6 bases; J trimming: 7 bases; junction bases outside the gene matches: 8. The CDR3 DNA sequence: TGCGCCAGCAGGATGGGCGGGAGGAGGAATGAGCAGTTCTTC. Protein product: CASRMGGRRNEQFF.

The genes are TRBV27 and TRBJ2-7, with 8 bases lining up with TRBD1. Germline V CDR1 and CDR2: MNHEY, SMNVEV (reference sequence). J was trimmed by 4 bases and V by 5 bases; bases with no gene match: 10. This CDR3 comprises 15 residues. The CDR3: CASSHTGTGLYEQYF. For the CDR3, the DNA is TGTGCCAGCAGTCACACCGGGACAGGATTATACGAGCAGTACTTC.

The rearrangement uses TRBV5-4 and TRBJ1-3; D gene uncertain. V was cut by 3 bases and J by 9 bases, with 13 bases left in between. The CDR3 runs to 13 residues. The germline V gene encodes CDR1 SGHNT and CDR2 YYREEE (reference sequence). The CDR3 DNA follows: TGTGCCAGCAGCTCAGGACCGCCTGTCACCATATATTTT. Translation gives CASSSGPPVTIYF.

This chain uses TRBV28 with TRBJ2-1; D possibly uses TRBD1 or TRBD2 (5 bases each). Trimming stripped 3 bases from V and 6 bases from J, with 9 bases between. CDR1 is MDHEN and CDR2 is SYDVKM in the germline V gene. The CDR3 contains 13 residues. In nucleotides, the CDR3 is TGTGCCAGCAGTTTTCATGGGGGCAATGAGCAGTTCTTC. Its protein is CASSFHGGNEQFF.

The rearrangement uses TRBV11-2 and TRBJ2-3, with 11 bases aligning to TRBD2. There are 15 residues in the CDR3. The trim removed 5 bases at V and 10 bases at J, leaving 11 bases unmatched. Germline V lookup: CDR1 SGHAT, CDR2 FQNNGV. The CDR3 DNA reads as TGTGCCAGCAGCCCCCTACTAGCGGGGGCGACGGCGCAGTATTTT. Its protein is CASSPLLAGATAQYF.

The DNA of the CDR3 is TGTGCCAGCAGCTCGGCCGGGACTACCTACGAGCAGTACTTC. Its protein is CASSSAGTTYEQYF. V is TRBV7-9 and J is TRBJ2-7; TRBD2 aligns across 7 bases. The CDR3 spans 14 residues. V lost 4 bases to trimming and J lost 2 bases; unmatched junction nucleotides: 5. Germline V gene lookup returns CDR1 SEHNR and CDR2 FQNEAQ (reference sequence). Variable domain in full (rest from reference TRBV7-9 and TRBJ2-7): DTGVSQNPRHKITKRGQNVTFRCDPISEHNRLYWYRQTLGQGPEFLTYFQNEAQLEKSRLLSDRFSAERPKGSFSTLEIQRTEQGDSAMYLCASSSAGTTYEQYFGPGTRLTVT.

J is TRBJ1-1 and V is TRBV29-1, with no clear D. V lost 4 bases, J lost 1 base, and 7 bases lay in between. The CDR3 is made up of 12 amino acids. CDR1 is SQVTM, CDR2 ANQGSEA, per germline. CDR3 region: CSVVGENTEAFF. The CDR3, as DNA: TGCAGCGTTGTAGGAGAGAACACTGAAGCTTTCTTT.

This chain links TRBV5-4 with TRBJ1-1; TRBD1 agrees at 7 bases. This CDR3 is 13 amino acids long. The V and J ends lost 6 bases and 3 bases, in that order; junction bases with no gene match: 5. Germline V gene sequence: CDR1 SGHNT, CDR2 YYREEE (reference sequence). In DNA form, the CDR3 reads TGTGCCAGCAATTGGGACAGCCACACTGAAGCTTTCTTT. Its protein is CASNWDSHTEAFF.

The chain uses TRBV5-6 and TRBJ1-1, with 11 bases matching TRBD1. V shed 0 bases and J 5 bases; nucleotides not matched to a gene: 6. The germline gives CDR1 SGHDT, CDR2 YYEEEE. This CDR3 spans 16 amino acids. CDR3 in DNA: TGTGCCAGCAGCTTGGCCGGGACAGGGGGAAGGACTGAAGCTTTCTTT. Translated: CASSLAGTGGRTEAFF. The entire variable domain, with the rest obtained from reference TRBV5-6 and TRBJ1-1, is as follows: DAGVTQSPTHLIKTRGQQVTLRCSPKSGHDTVSWYQQALGQGPQFIFQYYEEEERQRGNFPDRFSGHQFPNYSSELNVNALLLGDSALYLCASSLAGTGGRTEAFFGQGTRLTVV.

The chain links TRBV28 to TRBJ2-7; 9 positions agree with TRBD1. With 3 bases clipped from V and 2 bases from J, the junction kept 5 bases outside the gene matches. CDR1 is MDHEN, CDR2 SYDVKM, per germline. There are 15 residues in the CDR3. The CDR3 DNA follows: TGTGCCAGCAGTTTTGCGGGACAGGGAGCCTACGAGCAGTACTTC. It is translated as CASSFAGQGAYEQYF.

The rearrangement links TRBV19 to TRBJ2-7, with D tentatively TRBD2 (6 bases). Looked up from germline, CDR1 is LNHDA and CDR2 is SQIVND (reference sequence). This CDR3 is 13 amino acids long. V shed 3 bases and J shed 1 base, with 7 bases lying between them. The CDR3 coding sequence is TGTGCCAGTAGTATGGGACTGTCCTACGAGCAGTACTTC. This translates into CASSMGLSYEQYF.

This clone was detected a few times. The chain joins TRBV27 to TRBJ2-3; D uncertain. The CDR3 consists of 14 residues. Trimming stripped 6 bases from V and 1 base from J, with 11 bases between. CDR1 and CDR2 from the germline V gene are MNHEY and SMNVEV (reference sequence). The CDR3 protein is CASRSPSGTDTQYF. Written as DNA, the CDR3 is TGTGCCAGCAGATCCCCGTCCGGCACAGATACGCAGTATTTT.

V and J are TRBV11-2 and TRBJ1-4; 7 positions match TRBD1. Germline V CDR1 and CDR2: SGHAT, FQNNGV. With 5 bases clipped from V and 8 bases from J, the junction kept 8 bases outside the gene matches. The CDR3 sequence is 14 residues long. CDR3 region: CASSAIQGREKLFF. The DNA for the CDR3 is TGTGCCAGCAGCGCAATACAGGGGAGGGAAAAACTGTTTTTT.

The chain links TRBV6-6 to TRBJ1-1; D is perhaps TRBD1 (6 bases). Germline assignment: CDR1 MNHNY and CDR2 SVGAGI (reference sequence). V was trimmed by 3 bases and J by 5 bases, leaving 13 bases between them. The CDR3 is 14 residues long. The CDR3 region has the DNA TGTGCCAGCAGTTATGGGGGGGCAAGGACTGAAGCTTTCTTT. Translation gives CASSYGGARTEAFF.

This sequence joins TRBV19 and TRBJ2-3, with 7 bases lining up with TRBD2. The V and J ends lost 6 bases and 2 bases, in that order; junction bases with no gene match: 8. This CDR3 is built from 15 residues. The germline gives CDR1 LNHDA, CDR2 SQIVND (reference sequence). CDR3 sequence (DNA): TGTGCCAGTAGCGACACTAGCGCAGACACAGATACGCAGTATTTT. Its translation is CASSDTSADTDTQYF.

The chain links TRBV19 to TRBJ1-5; possibly TRBD1 for D (5 bases). Germline V gives CDR1 LNHDA, CDR2 SQIVND (reference sequence). The CDR3 consists of 15 residues. V was trimmed by 2 bases and J by 4 bases, leaving 12 bases between them. CDR3 amino acids: CASSIRGEGNQPQHF. CDR3 DNA: TGTGCCAGTAGTATAAGGGGAGAAGGGAATCAGCCCCAGCATTTT.

This chain uses TRBV7-7 with TRBJ2-7, with 9 bases matching TRBD1. Germline trimming cut 3 bases from V and 5 bases from J; bases unmatched to any gene: 5. The CDR3 is 14 amino acids. Germline CDR1 is SSHAT and CDR2 is FNYEAQ (reference sequence). CDR3 nucleotides: TGTGCCAGCAGCTTGACAGGGGGTCAGGACGAGCAGTACTTC. This codes for CASSLTGGQDEQYF.

The rearrangement uses TRBV19 and TRBJ2-3, with 15 positions matching TRBD2. V lost 5 bases to trimming and J lost 5 bases; unmatched junction nucleotides: 8. The CDR3 consists of 17 residues. Germline V lookup: CDR1 LNHDA, CDR2 SQIVND (reference sequence). The CDR3 nucleotides read TGTGCCAGTAGTCCCCGGACTAGCGGGAGGGTTCGAGATACGCAGTATTTT. This gives the protein CASSPRTSGRVRDTQYF.

CDR3 sequence: CAISEPDRARGANVLTF. For the CDR3, the DNA is TGTGCCATCAGTGAACCGGACAGGGCGAGGGGGGCCAACGTCCTGACTTTC. The rearrangement links TRBV10-3 to TRBJ2-6, with 8 bases matching TRBD1. After removal of 3 bases from V and 4 bases from J, the junction contained 8 bases not matched to a gene. CDR1 is ENHRY, CDR2 SYGVKD, per germline. The CDR3 loop spans 17 amino acids.

The table lists this clone with many counts. The V call is TRBV7-2, the J call TRBJ2-7; D is unresolved. This CDR3 spans 12 amino acids. Germline loops: CDR1 SGHTA, CDR2 FQGNSA. V was cut by 3 bases and J by 3 bases, with 6 bases left in between. The CDR3 loop is CASSFRNYEQYF. CDR3 nucleotides: TGTGCCAGCAGCTTCCGCAACTACGAGCAGTACTTC.

The chain employs TRBV7-6 and TRBJ2-3, with D unclear. Germline lookup yields CDR1 SGHVS and CDR2 FNYEAQ. CDR3 length: 13 amino acids. V shed 5 bases and J shed 2 bases, with 8 bases lying between them. The CDR3 coding sequence is TGTGCCAGCAGCCGCGGAGTCACAGATACGCAGTATTTT. Its translation: CASSRGVTDTQYF.

The chain combines TRBV5-4 with TRBJ2-3; no clear D. Looked up from germline, CDR1 is SGHNT and CDR2 is YYREEE (reference sequence). Trimming took off 4 bases at V and 0 bases at J, with 9 bases between the two ends. This CDR3 contains 14 residues. CDR3 residues: CASSPTLSTDTQYF. CDR3 sequence (DNA): TGTGCCAGCAGCCCGACTCTCAGCACAGATACGCAGTATTTT. Based on the CDR3 plus reference TRBV5-4 and TRBJ2-3, the full variable domain is ETGVTQSPTHLIKTRGQQVTLRCSSQSGHNTVSWYQQALGQGPQFIFQYYREEENGRGNFPPRFSGLQFPNYSSELNVNALELDDSALYLCASSPTLSTDTQYFGPGTRLTVL.